This T cell receptor beta chain was captured in a study of blood T cell repertoires in COVID-19. Under the authors' procedure: For nucleated cells, counts were estimated from reference gene primer amplification. Clones were read by immunoSEQ multiplex PCR, and TCRdb kept only the in-frame ones, dropping some. The D gene and trimming were derived from the DNA, and the V and J assignments and clone size from that table. The sample holds approximately 220,000 clones, 80% to 90% seen once. The CDR3 is made up of 18 amino acids. CDR1 is LGHNA and CDR2 is YNFKEQ in the germline V gene. V shed 6 bases and J 6 bases; nucleotides not matched to a gene: 19.

This TCR came from a woman in her sixties who had recovered from COVID-19. The chain uses TRBV4-2 and TRBJ2-1; 8 bases are a match to TRBD2. Sequencing was carried out using peripheral blood. CDR3 residues: CASSRRSLDAGGGNEQFF. The DNA for the CDR3 is TGTGCCAGCAGTCGTCGATCCTTGGATGCGGGGGGCGGCAATGAGCAGTTCTTC.